These 21 T cell receptor beta chains came from one sample sequenced in a study of cytomegalovirus exposure and HLA in healthy donors. Some clones are missing from TCRdb's copy, which holds only in-frame ones; the method was immunoSEQ multiplex PCR. This sample has about 70,000 clones, with 90% to 95% found just once. Sequenced material: PBMCs. These receptors were taken from a woman aged 18-30 years in good health and CMV-seropositive.

A single count supports this clone. J is TRBJ2-5 and V is TRBV27, with a tentative D call TRBD2 (5 bases). The CDR3 has 14 amino acids. Trimming stripped 3 bases from V and 1 base from J, with 9 bases between. Germline V gene sequence: CDR1 MNHEY, CDR2 SMNVEV (reference sequence). The DNA for the CDR3 is TGTGCCAGCAGTTTTATAGGGAGCCAAGAGACCCAGTACTTC. This sequence encodes CASSFIGSQETQYF.

The chain employs TRBV7-9 and TRBJ1-1; 9 nucleotides line up with TRBD1. The CDR3 has 17 residues. Germline V CDR1 and CDR2: SEHNR, FQNEAQ (reference sequence). V was clipped by 0 bases and J by 3 bases; unmatched bases: 8. The CDR3 here is CASSLAIQGARDTEAFF. Here the CDR3 DNA reads TGTGCCAGCAGCTTAGCGATACAGGGGGCCCGGGACACTGAAGCTTTCTTT.

The rearrangement joins TRBV5-6 to TRBJ1-2; D unclear. Between the trimmed V and J ends, which lost 6 bases and 4 bases, there was a span of 16 bases. This CDR3 spans 14 amino acids. CDR1 and CDR2 from the germline V gene are SGHDT and YYEEEE. The CDR3 here is CASTIDGRSYGYTF. The CDR3 DNA is TGTGCCAGCACCATAGACGGGAGAAGCTATGGCTACACCTTC.

In its sample, this clone was seen once. The gene calls are TRBV6-1 and TRBJ2-2; D call uncertain. Trimming stripped 7 bases from V and 0 bases from J, with 9 bases between. CDR1 MNHNS and CDR2 SASEGT come from the germline V gene. This CDR3 contains 14 residues. CDR3 region: CASTALTNTGELFF. The DNA of the CDR3 is TGTGCCAGCACAGCACTAACGAACACCGGGGAGCTGTTTTTT.

The chain is built from TRBV2 and TRBJ1-3; no firm D call. Germline V CDR1 and CDR2: SNHLY, FYNNEI. The V end was cut by 7 bases, the J end by 0 bases, with 10 bases between. The CDR3 covers 14 residues. This CDR3 is CASKDTTSGNTIYF. The DNA of the CDR3 is TGTGCCAGCAAAGACACCACCTCTGGAAACACCATATATTTT.

The chain carries TRBV6-5 and TRBJ2-3; 7 nucleotides align to TRBD1. The V and J ends lost 4 bases and 3 bases, in that order; junction bases with no gene match: 10. In germline, CDR1 is MNHEY, CDR2 SVGAGI. The CDR3 contains 16 residues. CDR3 in amino acids: CASSSRGFGGTDTQYF. For the CDR3, the DNA is TGTGCCAGCAGTTCCAGGGGGTTCGGCGGTACAGATACGCAGTATTTT.

The chain joins TRBV19 to TRBJ1-2; no clear D gene. The CDR3 is made up of 14 amino acids. In germline, CDR1 is LNHDA, CDR2 SQIVND (reference sequence). V lost 5 bases and J 6 bases, leaving 16 bases between the germline ends. CDR3 DNA sequence: TGTGCCAGTAGTTTGGGGAGGACGAGAGATGGCTACACCTTC. Translated, it gives CASSLGRTRDGYTF.

The chain has TRBV6-4 and TRBJ2-3; D is uncertain. The CDR3 sequence is 14 residues long. Trimming pared 3 bases from V and 2 bases from J, leaving 9 bases between. Germline lookup yields CDR1 MRHNA and CDR2 SNTAGT. In DNA form, the CDR3 reads TGTGCCAGCAGTGAGCAGATTTCCACAGATACGCAGTATTTT. Translating gives CASSEQISTDTQYF.

The V call is TRBV2, the J call TRBJ1-2; 8 nucleotides match TRBD1. Germline V gives CDR1 SNHLY, CDR2 FYNNEI. CDR3 length: 14 amino acids. Trimming at V came to 5 bases and at J to 4 bases, leaving 6 bases not matched to a gene. As DNA, the CDR3 is TGTGCCAGCAGTCTGGGACAGGAAACCTATGGCTACACCTTC. It specifies CASSLGQETYGYTF.

This chain joins TRBV10-2 and TRBJ1-6; D unresolved. CDR3 length equals 16 residues. V was trimmed by 0 bases and J by 0 bases, leaving 6 bases between them. Germline V CDR1 and CDR2: WSHSY, SAAADI. The CDR3 reads CASSESRSSYNSPLHF. CDR3 DNA sequence: TGCGCCAGCAGTGAGTCTAGGAGCTCCTATAATTCACCCCTCCACTTT.

The chain has TRBV7-8 and TRBJ2-1; 9 nucleotides agree with TRBD1. This CDR3 comprises 14 residues. CDR1 is SGHVS, CDR2 FQNEAQ, per germline. V lost 1 base and J lost 9; bases outside the gene matches: 4. In DNA, the CDR3 is TGTGCCAGCAGCTTAGGGGACAGGGAGGGTGAGCAGTTCTTC. Translated: CASSLGDREGEQFF.

The chain has TRBV10-3 and TRBJ2-2, with D possibly TRBD1 on 6 matching bases. The CDR3 length is 15 residues. Trimming left V 4 bases short and J 1 base short, with 10 bases between. From germline, CDR1 is ENHRY and CDR2 SYGVKD. The CDR3 nucleotides read TGTGCCATCAGTGGGACAGCGCTGAACACCGGGGAGCTGTTTTTT. Translation gives CAISGTALNTGELFF.

The chain combines TRBV4-1 with TRBJ2-7; the D gene is possibly TRBD1 (8 bases). The germline CDR1 and CDR2 sequences are MGHRA and YSYEKL. The CDR3 loop spans 16 amino acids. V shed 3 bases and J shed 3 bases, with 18 bases lying between them. CDR3 region: CASSHATGGALYEQYF. The CDR3 coding sequence is TGCGCCAGCAGCCATGCAACAGGGGGGGCTCTCTACGAGCAGTACTTC.

This chain uses TRBV2 with TRBJ1-4; 7 bases align to TRBD1. Germline values: CDR1 SNHLY, CDR2 FYNNEI. The CDR3 loop spans 15 amino acids. V trimming: 1 base; J trimming: 15 bases; junction bases outside the gene matches: 14. In DNA, the CDR3 is TGTGCCAGCAGTGAAGAGAGACAGGGAAAGCCGTCTTTGTTTTTT. It translates to CASSEERQGKPSLFF.

This chain joins TRBV6-5 and TRBJ2-1, with 8 bases aligning to TRBD1. Losses at the gene ends were 5 bases for V and 7 bases for J; bases not matched to a gene: 4. Germline loops: CDR1 MNHEY, CDR2 SVGAGI. The CDR3 length is 13 residues. CDR3 amino acids: CASSRYRGNEQFF. CDR3 DNA sequence: TGTGCCAGCAGTCGATACAGGGGGAATGAGCAGTTCTTC.

This clone showed up just once. V is TRBV4-3 and J is TRBJ2-7; 9 positions agree with TRBD1. This CDR3 contains 16 residues. The ends lost 0 bases at V and 2 bases at J; junction bases unmatched: 5. CDR1 is LGHNA, CDR2 YSLEER, per germline. As DNA, the CDR3 is TGCGCCAGCAGCCAAGACCTGGACAGGGGCACCTACGAGCAGTACTTC. Amino acid sequence: CASSQDLDRGTYEQYF.

The rearrangement uses TRBV25-1 and TRBJ1-2; a weak D match, TRBD1 (6 bases). V gave up 10 bases and J gave up 2 bases, with 14 bases separating them. Germline CDR1 reads MGHDK; CDR2 reads SYGVNS. This CDR3 comprises 13 residues. Here the CDR3 DNA reads TGTGCCATCCCTCAGGGGCGCAACTATGGCTACACCTTC. It is translated as CAIPQGRNYGYTF.

The V call is TRBV11-1, the J call TRBJ1-4, with 7 bases matching TRBD1. This CDR3 has 14 amino acids. The J segment lost 12 bases and the V segment lost 5 bases, leaving 12 bases of the junction unmatched. Germline V gene sequence: CDR1 SGHAT, CDR2 FQDESV (reference sequence). CDR3 residues: CASSLLWTGLELFF. The DNA of the CDR3 is TGTGCCAGCAGCCTCCTTTGGACAGGCCTTGAACTGTTTTTT.

The CDR3 sequence: CASSPPPGQGTYEQYF. In nucleotides, the CDR3 is TGCGCCAGCAGCCCCCCTCCGGGACAGGGGACCTACGAGCAGTACTTC. V is TRBV5-1 and J is TRBJ2-7; 10 bases are a match to TRBD1. This CDR3 comprises 16 residues. Germline CDR1 reads SGHRS; CDR2 reads YFSETQ. V lost 4 bases to trimming and J lost 2 bases; unmatched junction nucleotides: 9.

This clone was detected once. The gene calls are TRBV25-1 and TRBJ2-7; 7 bases fit TRBD2. This CDR3 region has 14 residues. After removal of 1 base from V and 7 bases from J, the junction contained 7 bases not matched to a gene. Germline loops: CDR1 MGHDK, CDR2 SYGVNS. Written as DNA, the CDR3 is TGTGCCAGCAGTGAATCTAGCGGTCCAAGGGAGCAGTACTTC. It specifies CASSESSGPREQYF.

J is TRBJ1-5 and V is TRBV19; D remains unclear. Trimming took 3 bases from V and 0 from J, leaving 9 bases between them. Germline CDR1 is LNHDA and CDR2 is SQIVND (reference sequence). This CDR3 spans 15 amino acids. For the CDR3, the DNA is TGTGCCAGTAGTATGGTTCAGAATAGCAATCAGCCCCAGCATTTT. It is translated as CASSMVQNSNQPQHF.